Shown below are 20 T cell receptor beta chains from a single sample sequenced in a study of T cell clones after liver transplantation. TCRdb keeps only in-frame clones here, not all; method: immunoSEQ multiplex PCR. The sample gives around 6,500 clones, approximately 80% of which show up once; about 13% is in the top ten. This sample comprised CD8+ T cells from blood, obtained roughly 3.5 years after liver transplant. All receptors come from a human patient who received a liver transplant. Among the T cells, some may be from the graft donor.

The chain joins TRBV7-8 to TRBJ2-7; possible D gene TRBD1, 6 bases. Germline loops: CDR1 SGHVS, CDR2 FQNEAQ. The CDR3 totals 15 residues. The ends were cut back, 5 bases at V and 4 bases at J, with 18 bases in the middle. The CDR3 loop is CASSEPGHGSYEQYF. DNA of the CDR3: TGTGCCAGCAGCGAACCGGGACACGGATCATACGAGCAGTACTTC.

This sequence joins TRBV6-5 and TRBJ2-1; 10 positions agree with TRBD2. The V and J ends lost 0 bases and 8 bases, in that order; junction bases with no gene match: 7. This CDR3 is 16 amino acids long. In germline, CDR1 is MNHEY, CDR2 SVGAGI. CDR3 amino acids: CASSYSSSGRVHEQFF. CDR3 bases: TGTGCCAGCAGTTACTCGTCTAGCGGGAGAGTACATGAGCAGTTCTTC.

This CDR3 reads CASSLEGGQPQHF. CDR3 bases: TGCGCCAGCAGCTTGGAGGGAGGCCAGCCCCAGCATTTT. The chain is built from TRBV5-1 and TRBJ1-5; no clear D. Trimming removed 0 bases at V and 7 bases at J, with 8 bases between. Germline loops: CDR1 SGHRS, CDR2 YFSETQ. The CDR3 runs 13 residues.

On this clone itself: The junction differs from germline at one of its ends, possibly a read error. Distinct nucleotide sequences in the sample also encode this CDR3. The V call is TRBV5-3, the J call TRBJ1-1; unclear D gene. TRBV5-3 is an ORF; its function is uncertain. The CDR3 has 12 amino acids. The CDR3 reads CARSFLTTEAFF. The CDR3 nucleotides read TGCGCCAGAAGCTTCCTCACCACTGAAGCTTTCTTT.

The chain uses TRBV10-3 and TRBJ2-1, with 11 bases aligning to TRBD2. The CDR3 sequence is 15 residues long. CDR1 is ENHRY and CDR2 is SYGVKD in the germline V gene. Trimming at V came to 5 bases and at J to 4 bases, leaving 4 bases not matched to a gene. CDR3 region: CAISKTSGEYNEQFF. In DNA form, the CDR3 reads TGTGCCATCAGTAAGACTAGCGGGGAATACAATGAGCAGTTCTTC.

V usage is TRBV9 and J usage is TRBJ1-5; no clear D gene. This CDR3 is built from 15 residues. The V and J ends lost 4 bases and 1 base respectively, with 12 bases between them. Per germline, CDR1 SGDLS and CDR2 YYNGEE. The CDR3 loop is CASSLGPGSNQPQHF. CDR3 bases: TGTGCCAGCAGCCTAGGACCGGGAAGCAATCAGCCCCAGCATTTT. Complete variable domain (other parts from reference TRBV9 and TRBJ1-5): DSGVTQTPKHLITATGQRVTLRCSPRSGDLSVYWYQQSLDQGLQFLIQYYNGEERAKGNILERFSAQQFPDLHSELNLSSLELGDSALYFCASSLGPGSNQPQHFGDGTRLSIL.

V usage is TRBV11-2 and J usage is TRBJ2-7; TRBD1 aligns across 11 bases. The CDR3 covers 19 residues. Germline V lookup: CDR1 SGHAT, CDR2 FQNNGV. J lost 1 base, V lost 0 bases, and 11 bases had no gene match. The CDR3 DNA is TGTGCCAGCAGCTTAGATCAACGGACAGGGGGCATCCTATCCTACGAGCAGTACTTC. Translating gives CASSLDQRTGGILSYEQYF. Full variable domain (remainder filled in from reference TRBV11-2 and TRBJ2-7): EAGVAQSPRYKIIEKRQSVAFWCNPISGHATLYWYQQILGQGPKLLIQFQNNGVVDDSQLPKDRFSAERLKGVDSTLKIQPAKLEDSAVYLCASSLDQRTGGILSYEQYFGPGTRLTVT.

This sequence joins TRBV5-1 and TRBJ2-1, with D possibly TRBD2 on 6 matching bases. Looked up from germline, CDR1 is SGHRS and CDR2 is YFSETQ. Deletions cut 4 bases from V and 2 bases from J, with 10 bases between. The CDR3 totals 14 residues. CDR3 sequence reads: CASSPGGTYNEQFF. In DNA, the CDR3 is TGCGCCAGCAGCCCCGGGGGAACCTACAATGAGCAGTTCTTC.

This sequence joins TRBV2 and TRBJ2-1; 12 nucleotides match TRBD2. The CDR3 covers 19 residues. V lost 6 bases to trimming and J lost 6 bases; unmatched junction nucleotides: 18. Germline assignment: CDR1 SNHLY and CDR2 FYNNEI. CDR3 residues: CASSRPPSGRALVSNEQFF. The CDR3 DNA reads as TGTGCCAGCAGCAGGCCCCCTAGCGGGAGGGCCTTAGTATCCAATGAGCAGTTCTTC.

The rearrangement links TRBV7-9 to TRBJ2-7; 11 bases are shared with TRBD1. Trimming cost V 4 bases and J 4 bases; bases outside gene matches: 9. CDR1 is SEHNR and CDR2 is FQNEAQ in the germline V gene (reference sequence). This CDR3 contains 16 residues. CDR3 protein: CASSSTQGQGEYEQYF. The CDR3 nucleotides are TGTGCCAGCAGCTCAACCCAGGGACAGGGGGAATACGAGCAGTACTTC.

This rearrangement joins TRBV27 to TRBJ2-6; D is undetermined. The CDR3 consists of 16 residues. Germline V gene lookup returns CDR1 MNHEY and CDR2 SMNVEV (reference sequence). V was trimmed by 4 bases and J by 0 bases, leaving 10 bases between them. CDR3 loop: CASSSVKYSGANVLTF. CDR3 DNA sequence: TGTGCCAGCAGTTCAGTTAAGTACTCTGGGGCCAACGTCCTGACTTTC.

This clone is medium-sized in the sample. V and J are TRBV19 and TRBJ1-2; D unresolved. The germline gives CDR1 LNHDA, CDR2 SQIVND (reference sequence). The CDR3 contains 11 residues. The V gene lost 9 bases and the J gene lost 8 bases, with 13 bases spanning the gap. As DNA, the CDR3 is TGTGCCAGCGGGCCCAAGATCGGCTACACCTTC. This translates into CASGPKIGYTF.

V is TRBV7-2 and J is TRBJ1-2; unclear D gene. The CDR3 is made up of 13 amino acids. From germline, CDR1 is SGHTA and CDR2 FQGNSA. V was trimmed by 7 bases and J by 4 bases, leaving 13 bases between them. DNA for the CDR3: TGTGCCAGCACCCCCCTGGGTCTCTATGGCTACACCTTC. It translates to CASTPLGLYGYTF. The full variable domain, with the rest looked up from reference TRBV7-2 and TRBJ1-2, is GAGVSQSPSNKVTEKGKDVELRCDPISGHTALYWYRQSLGQGLEFLIYFQGNSAPDKSGLPSDRFSAERTGGSVSTLTIQRTQQEDSAVYLCASTPLGLYGYTFGSGTRLTVV.

J is TRBJ2-2 and V is TRBV4-1; D not certain. With 3 bases removed from V and 7 bases from J, the gap between germline ends came to 15 bases. Germline V gene lookup returns CDR1 MGHRA and CDR2 YSYEKL. The CDR3 sequence is 15 residues long. The CDR3 bases are TGCGCCAGCAGCCATACATCCCTGTGGTACGGGGAGCTGTTTTTT. The encoded protein is CASSHTSLWYGELFF.

This clone has only a few counts. This chain links TRBV19 with TRBJ2-7; D is perhaps TRBD2 (6 bases). Deletions cut 3 bases from V and 7 bases from J, with 7 bases between. The CDR3 is 11 residues long. Germline V CDR1 and CDR2: LNHDA, SQIVND (reference sequence). CDR3 residues: CASSISGEQYF. The CDR3 DNA reads TGTGCCAGTAGTATTAGCGGTGAGCAGTACTTC.

The J gene is TRBJ2-6, the V gene TRBV28; perhaps TRBD1 as D (5 bases). CDR1 and CDR2 (germline): MDHEN, SYDVKM. V was pared by 4 bases and J by 0 bases, with 16 bases between. The CDR3 consists of 18 residues. CDR3 loop: CASSYATVYPSGANVLTF. CDR3 DNA sequence: TGTGCCAGCAGTTACGCGACAGTTTATCCCTCTGGGGCCAACGTCCTGACTTTC.

The table lists this clone with a count of one. V gene TRBV27 combines with J gene TRBJ2-1; the D gene is possibly TRBD1 (5 bases). Looked up from germline, CDR1 is MNHEY and CDR2 is SMNVEV (reference sequence). Trimming shortened V by 2 bases and J by 3 bases, and 5 bases separated the two germline ends. The CDR3 has 13 amino acids. The CDR3 sequence is CASSLRGYNEQFF. The CDR3 nucleotides read TGTGCCAGCAGTTTAAGGGGCTACAATGAGCAGTTCTTC.

This chain connects TRBV9 to TRBJ2-1; D remains unclear. Germline values: CDR1 SGDLS, CDR2 YYNGEE. CDR3 length equals 15 residues. V was pared by 3 bases and J by 0 bases, with 10 bases between. In DNA form, the CDR3 reads TGTGCCAGCAGCGCCCTGACGAGCTCCTACAATGAGCAGTTCTTC. This sequence encodes CASSALTSSYNEQFF.

The chain recombines TRBV7-9 with TRBJ1-1, with D unresolved. The CDR3 covers 15 residues. Germline CDR1 is SEHNR and CDR2 is FQNEAQ (reference sequence). Trimming left V 6 bases short and J 5 bases short, with 19 bases between. The CDR3 DNA reads as TGTGCCAGCAGTCCGGCCTCTCACCGGGGAACTGAAGCTTTCTTT. Amino acids: CASSPASHRGTEAFF.

The chain has TRBV9 and TRBJ2-1; no firm D call. The CDR3 spans 14 residues. Looked up from germline, CDR1 is SGDLS and CDR2 is YYNGEE. V was trimmed by 4 bases and J by 0 bases, leaving 8 bases between them. In DNA, the CDR3 is TGTGCCAGCAGCACTGGCGGCTCCTACAATGAGCAGTTCTTC. Its translation is CASSTGGSYNEQFF.